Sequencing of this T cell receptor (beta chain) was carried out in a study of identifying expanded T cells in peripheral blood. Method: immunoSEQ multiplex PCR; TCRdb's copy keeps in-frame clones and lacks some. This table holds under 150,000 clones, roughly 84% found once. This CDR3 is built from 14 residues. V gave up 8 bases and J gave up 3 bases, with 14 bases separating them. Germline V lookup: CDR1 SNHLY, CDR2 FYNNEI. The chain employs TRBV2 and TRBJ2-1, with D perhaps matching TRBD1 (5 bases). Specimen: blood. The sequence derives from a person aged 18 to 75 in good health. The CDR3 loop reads CASFEQDHYNEQFF. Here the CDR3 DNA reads TGTGCCAGCTTCGAACAGGATCACTACAATGAGCAGTTCTTC.